This T cell receptor (beta chain) was documented in a study of blood T cell repertoires in COVID-19. TCRdb's copy holds only in-frame clones and misses some; the assay was immunoSEQ multiplex PCR. Among 86,000 or so clones listed, about 95% were seen once. This CDR3 has 15 residues. With 5 bases clipped from V and 2 bases from J, the junction kept 7 bases outside the gene matches. Looked up from germline, CDR1 is SEHNR and CDR2 is FQNEAQ (reference sequence). The sample consisted of peripheral blood. The receptor's source is a human donor with active COVID-19. The donor label of this sample is uncertain. The V call is TRBV7-9, the J call TRBJ2-3, with 7 bases that match TRBD1. Here the CDR3 reads CASSSPGTVTDTQYF. The CDR3 nucleotides read TGTGCCAGCAGCAGTCCCGGGACAGTCACAGATACGCAGTATTTT.